This T cell receptor (beta chain) was obtained from a study of cytomegalovirus exposure and HLA in healthy donors. This CDR3 is 13 amino acids long. Trimming removed 4 bases from V and 1 base from J, with 7 bases in between. The germline gives CDR1 SGDLS, CDR2 YYNGEE. The PCR ran on 60 Vbeta and 13 Jbeta primers. Using immunoSEQ multiplex PCR, the repertoire was profiled, and TCRdb retains in-frame clones only, with some absent. In the table there are approximately 150,000 clones, 75% to 90% of which are singletons. The clonotype comes from a woman aged 30 to 39 in good health and CMV-seronegative. The rearrangement joins TRBV9 to TRBJ2-3, with TRBD2 as a possible D gene (6 bases). The sample taken for sequencing was PBMCs. The DNA for the CDR3 is TGTGCCAGCAGCCGGAGGGGCACAGATACGCAGTATTTT. It encodes CASSRRGTDTQYF.